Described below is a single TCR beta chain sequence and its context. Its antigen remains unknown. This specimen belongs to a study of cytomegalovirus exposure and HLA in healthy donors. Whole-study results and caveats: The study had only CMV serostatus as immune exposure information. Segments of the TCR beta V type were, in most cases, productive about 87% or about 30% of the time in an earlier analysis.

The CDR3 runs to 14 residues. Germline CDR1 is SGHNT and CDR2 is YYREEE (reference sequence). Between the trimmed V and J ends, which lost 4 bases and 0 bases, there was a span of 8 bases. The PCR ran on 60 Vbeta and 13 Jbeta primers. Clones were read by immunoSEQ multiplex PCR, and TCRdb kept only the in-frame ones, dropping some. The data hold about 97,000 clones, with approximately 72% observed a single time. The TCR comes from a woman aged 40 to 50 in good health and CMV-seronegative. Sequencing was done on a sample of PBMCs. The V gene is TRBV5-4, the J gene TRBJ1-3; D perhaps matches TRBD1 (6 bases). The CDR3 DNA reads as TGTGCCAGCAGCCGGGACATCTCTGGAAACACCATATATTTT. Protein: CASSRDISGNTIYF.